The clone carrying this TCR beta chain qualifies as medium-sized. Its antigen is not identified. With 1 base clipped from V and 2 bases from J, the junction kept 5 bases outside the gene matches. CDR3 length: 17 residues. All patients were untreated before thyroid surgery. The data originate from a study of metastatic and nonmetastatic thyroid tumors. On the study more broadly: Samples came from malignant and benign thyroid patients, and repertoires were compared across blood and tumor or nodule tissue.

Via MiXCR, TCRdb re-called the PCR reads. The table has some 8,800 clones, about 20% seen once. Whole-study findings and limits: When malignant thyroid tumors were compared with benign nodules, TCR beta diversity was reportedly significantly higher in the malignant tumors. This held in both blood and tumor samples.

Sample: adjacent normal tissue. This sequence was found in a female donor with papillary thyroid cancer or a benign thyroid nodule (not recorded which). Some clones in this sample may be carry-over from other donors' samples. This chain joins TRBV12-3 or TRBV12-4 and TRBJ1-5; TRBD1 aligns across 10 bases. The CDR3 nucleotides read TGTGCCAGCAGTTTAGGACAGGGGGCGGGCGGCAATCAGCCCCAGCATTTT. This encodes CASSLGQGAGGNQPQHF.